The next 29 T cell receptor beta chains were all read from a single sample in a study of cytomegalovirus exposure and HLA in healthy donors. PCR primers comprised 60 Vbeta and 13 Jbeta primers. Some clones are missing from TCRdb's copy, which holds only in-frame ones; the method was immunoSEQ multiplex PCR. The data contain about 140,000 clones, roughly 80% of them seen just once; the ten biggest clones take up about 3%. Sequencing was done on a sample of PBMCs. The receptors derive from a female donor in good health and CMV-seronegative.

The chain couples TRBV7-8 to TRBJ1-4; possible D gene TRBD1, 6 bases. Germline CDR1 reads SGHVS; CDR2 reads FQNEAQ. The germline V and J ends were trimmed by 5 bases and 7 bases, with 20 bases remaining between them. The CDR3 extends over 16 amino acids. In DNA form, the CDR3 reads TGTGCCAGCAGCCCCCCGCGCCGGGGGGCAGGTGAAAAACTGTTTTTT. This codes for CASSPPRRGAGEKLFF.

The chain has TRBV7-9 and TRBJ1-1; D is unclear. Germline V gene data show CDR1 as SEHNR and CDR2 as FQNEAQ (reference sequence). The CDR3 loop spans 16 amino acids. V was clipped by 5 bases and J by 1 base, with 17 bases between them. The CDR3 DNA follows: TGTGCCAGCAGCCGCCGGAAAAACCGGGGGAACACTGAAGCTTTCTTT. This sequence encodes CASSRRKNRGNTEAFF.

The CDR3 DNA reads as TGTGCCATCAGTGGTCAGGGCCCAGATACGCAGTATTTT. Amino acid sequence: CAISGQGPDTQYF. The chain employs TRBV10-3 and TRBJ2-3, with TRBD1 as a possible D gene (5 bases). CDR3 length: 13 residues. With 4 bases removed from V and 4 bases from J, the gap between germline ends came to 9 bases. Germline V gene sequence: CDR1 ENHRY, CDR2 SYGVKD.

The chain employs TRBV2 and TRBJ2-1; perhaps TRBD1 as D (5 bases). The CDR3 has 13 amino acids. The germline gives CDR1 SNHLY, CDR2 FYNNEI. The V gene lost 3 bases and the J gene lost 6 bases, with 9 bases spanning the gap. The DNA of the CDR3 is TGTGCCAGCAGTGAGCAAACAGGCAATGAGCAGTTCTTC. It yields the protein CASSEQTGNEQFF.

V is TRBV7-9 and J is TRBJ2-3; TRBD2 agrees at 9 bases. This CDR3 region has 15 residues. V lost 5 bases and J lost 1; bases outside the gene matches: 4. CDR1 is SEHNR and CDR2 is FQNEAQ in the germline V gene (reference sequence). DNA for the CDR3: TGTGCCAGCAGCCCTAGCGGGATAGGCACAGATACGCAGTATTTT. It translates to CASSPSGIGTDTQYF.

The chain couples TRBV10-1 to TRBJ2-1, with TRBD2 as a possible D gene (6 bases). This CDR3 spans 12 amino acids. Germline CDR1 WNHNN, CDR2 SYGVQD (reference sequence). The V gene lost 2 bases and the J gene lost 12 bases, with 11 bases spanning the gap. The CDR3 here is CASSEELAGQFF. In DNA form, the CDR3 reads TGCGCCAGCAGTGAGGAACTAGCAGGGCAGTTCTTC.

This clone was found a few times. V gene TRBV9 combines with J gene TRBJ1-1, with D possibly TRBD1 on 5 matching bases. This CDR3 has 13 residues. Germline V gene data show CDR1 as SGDLS and CDR2 as YYNGEE. V lost 10 bases to trimming and J lost 0 bases, with 13 bases between them. The CDR3 here is CAAGGSMNTEAFF. CDR3 in DNA: TGTGCCGCCGGGGGTAGCATGAACACTGAAGCTTTCTTT.

The chain combines TRBV2 with TRBJ1-4; 7 positions match TRBD1. After removal of 7 bases from V and 3 bases from J, the junction contained 5 bases not matched to a gene. The CDR3 totals 14 residues. Germline-derived CDR1 and CDR2 are SNHLY and FYNNEI. The CDR3 region has the DNA TGTGCCAGCACCCTAGGGGGCCCTAATGAAAAACTGTTTTTT. Translated, it gives CASTLGGPNEKLFF.

This chain uses TRBV11-3 with TRBJ1-4; 11 positions agree with TRBD1. The CDR3 covers 15 residues. The V gene's germline CDR1 is SGHNT and CDR2 YENEEA. J gave up 7 bases and V 5 bases, and 6 bases lay outside the gene matches. In DNA form, the CDR3 reads TGTGCCAGCAGCCCAGGACAGGGGGCCTTTGAAAAACTGTTTTTT. Translated: CASSPGQGAFEKLFF.

This chain uses TRBV5-6 with TRBJ2-5; 8 bases map to TRBD1. Trimming cost V 1 base and J 3 bases; bases outside gene matches: 2. Germline V gene data show CDR1 as SGHDT and CDR2 as YYEEEE. The CDR3 runs 14 residues. The CDR3 nucleotides read TGTGCCAGCAGCTTGATGACAGGGGAAGAGACCCAGTACTTC. It specifies CASSLMTGEETQYF.

This clone was counted a single time. The V call is TRBV2, the J call TRBJ2-7; 7 bases fit TRBD2. The V gene's germline CDR1 is SNHLY and CDR2 FYNNEI. Trimming took 8 bases from V and 5 from J; bases not matched to a gene: 12. The CDR3 is 14 amino acids. Here the CDR3 DNA reads TGTGCCAGCTGGCGGGAGTTAGGGACGGACGAGCAGTACTTC. Its protein is CASWRELGTDEQYF.

The chain has TRBV29-1 and TRBJ2-7, with 9 bases fitting TRBD1. The junction had 5 bases not matched to a gene; V was cut back by 5 bases and J by 0 bases. There are 14 residues in the CDR3. CDR1 and CDR2 from the germline V gene are SQVTM and ANQGSEA. The CDR3 sequence: CSVYRDRDSYEQYF. For the CDR3, the DNA is TGCAGCGTTTACCGGGACAGGGACTCCTACGAGCAGTACTTC.

This clone was found once. V is TRBV9 and J is TRBJ2-7, with D perhaps TRBD2 (6 bases). CDR1 and CDR2 (germline): SGDLS, YYNGEE. The CDR3 has 15 amino acids. V lost 6 bases and J lost 6, with 22 bases in between. The CDR3 sequence: CASTPTSGTSREQYF. The CDR3 nucleotides are TGTGCCAGCACCCCAACCTCCGGGACTTCCCGCGAGCAGTACTTC.

The chain joins TRBV6-1 to TRBJ1-2; tentatively, D is TRBD1 (6 bases). V lost 5 bases, J lost 4 bases, and 11 bases lay in between. This CDR3 region has 13 residues. Germline assignment: CDR1 MNHNS and CDR2 SASEGT. CDR3 residues: CASSPGTFYGYTF. The CDR3 region has the DNA TGTGCCAGCAGTCCCGGGACATTCTATGGCTACACCTTC.

This clone was seen just once. The gene calls are TRBV9 and TRBJ2-3; 10 nucleotides line up with TRBD2. The CDR3 totals 18 residues. Germline CDR1 reads SGDLS; CDR2 reads YYNGEE. Trimming at V came to 4 bases and at J to 3 bases, leaving 14 bases not matched to a gene. As DNA, the CDR3 is TGTGCCAGCAGCCTCTCAGCGGGAGGGCCCAGACCGACAGATACGCAGTATTTT. It codes for CASSLSAGGPRPTDTQYF.

V is TRBV19 and J is TRBJ2-5; perhaps TRBD1 as D (6 bases). CDR1 is LNHDA and CDR2 is SQIVND in the germline V gene (reference sequence). This CDR3 comprises 14 residues. Trimming cost V 5 bases and J 3 bases, with 13 bases left between them. The CDR3 DNA reads as TGTGCCAGTAGTCCACAGGGAATTAAAGAGACCCAGTACTTC. This encodes CASSPQGIKETQYF.

This clone has a single count. The chain links TRBV9 to TRBJ1-1, with D tentatively TRBD1 (6 bases). Germline V CDR1 and CDR2: SGDLS, YYNGEE. This CDR3 has 20 amino acids. V was trimmed by 1 base and J by 1 base, leaving 26 bases between them. CDR3 DNA sequence: TGTGCCAGCAGCGTAAACCCATCTCGGCTTGGACAGCGGGAGAACACTGAAGCTTTCTTT. Residues: CASSVNPSRLGQRENTEAFF.

This chain uses TRBV5-1 with TRBJ2-2; D unresolved. Germline values: CDR1 SGHRS, CDR2 YFSETQ. This CDR3 has 16 residues. The germline V and J ends were trimmed by 0 bases and 4 bases, with 13 bases remaining between them. The CDR3 protein is CASSLAGAPGTGELFF. The CDR3 region has the DNA TGCGCCAGCAGCTTGGCCGGAGCCCCGGGCACCGGGGAGCTGTTTTTT.

The count of this clone is one. The rearrangement links TRBV7-2 to TRBJ2-7; the match to TRBD1 covers 8 bases. The V and J ends lost 1 base and 2 bases, in that order; junction bases with no gene match: 4. Germline-derived CDR1 and CDR2 are SGHTA and FQGNSA. The CDR3 has 15 residues. The chain's CDR3 is CASSLGQGAPYEQYF. The CDR3 DNA follows: TGTGCCAGCAGCTTAGGGCAGGGGGCCCCCTACGAGCAGTACTTC.

The chain recombines TRBV13 with TRBJ1-5; D unresolved. Between the trimmed V and J ends, which lost 0 bases and 4 bases, there was a span of 10 bases. The CDR3 length is 15 residues. Germline V gene data show CDR1 as PRHDT and CDR2 as FYEKMQ (reference sequence). The CDR3 DNA follows: TGTGCCAGCAGCTTAGGATTCTGGCCGAATCAGCCCCAGCATTTT. Translated: CASSLGFWPNQPQHF.

CDR3 residues: CASSWGRSSYNEQFF. The CDR3 DNA sequence: TGTGCCAGTAGTTGGGGCAGGAGCTCCTACAATGAGCAGTTCTTC. The chain combines TRBV19 with TRBJ2-1; TRBD1 might be the D (5 bases). V was clipped by 5 bases and J by 0 bases, with 11 bases between them. In germline, CDR1 is LNHDA, CDR2 SQIVND (reference sequence). The CDR3 consists of 15 residues.

This clone was detected only a few times. V and J are TRBV28 and TRBJ1-4; D perhaps matches TRBD1 (6 bases). Germline assignment: CDR1 MDHEN and CDR2 SYDVKM. V lost 5 bases to trimming and J lost 0 bases, with 10 bases between them. The CDR3 consists of 15 residues. Here the CDR3 reads CASSTNRATNEKLFF. CDR3 nucleotides: TGTGCCAGCAGTACCAACAGGGCAACTAATGAAAAACTGTTTTTT.

This chain joins TRBV28 and TRBJ2-7; D is perhaps TRBD2 (5 bases). This CDR3 is built from 15 residues. V was clipped by 5 bases and J by 1 base, with 15 bases between them. The germline V gene encodes CDR1 MDHEN and CDR2 SYDVKM. The DNA of the CDR3 is TGTGCCAGCAGTCGAGCGGAGTCGCGATCCTACGAGCAGTACTTC. Encoded protein: CASSRAESRSYEQYF.

The gene calls are TRBV18 and TRBJ1-1; D unclear. Germline CDR1 reads KGHSH; CDR2 reads LQKENI. There are 16 residues in the CDR3. V dropped 3 bases and J dropped 0 bases, with 14 bases sitting between them. The CDR3 region has the DNA TGTGCCAGCTCACCCTCGGTGAGATATATGAACACTGAAGCTTTCTTT. This gives the protein CASSPSVRYMNTEAFF. The full variable domain, with the rest looked up from reference TRBV18 and TRBJ1-1, is NAGVMQNPRHLVRRRGQEARLRCSPMKGHSHVYWYRQLPEEGLKFMVYLQKENIIDESGMPKERFSAEFPKEGPSILRIQQVVRGDSAAYFCASSPSVRYMNTEAFFGQGTRLTVV.

This sequence joins TRBV9 and TRBJ2-3, with a possible D match to TRBD1 (5 bases). The germline gives CDR1 SGDLS, CDR2 YYNGEE. V was cut by 0 bases and J by 1 base, with 12 bases left in between. The CDR3 sequence is 16 residues long. The CDR3 spells CASSVALLGGTDTQYF. The CDR3, as DNA: TGTGCCAGCAGCGTAGCTCTGTTAGGGGGCACAGATACGCAGTATTTT.

The gene calls are TRBV30 and TRBJ1-5, with a possible D match to TRBD1 (6 bases). The CDR3 spans 16 residues. Germline-derived CDR1 and CDR2 are GTSNPN and SVGIG (reference sequence). V lost 0 bases and J 1 base, leaving 13 bases between the germline ends. CDR3: CAWSVTGPDSNQPQHF. CDR3 nucleotide sequence: TGTGCCTGGAGTGTTACAGGGCCCGACAGCAATCAGCCCCAGCATTTT.

This rearrangement joins TRBV2 to TRBJ1-2; 7 bases match TRBD1. Per the germline V gene, CDR1 is SNHLY and CDR2 is FYNNEI. There are 14 residues in the CDR3. With 3 bases clipped from V and 7 bases from J, the junction kept 8 bases outside the gene matches. CDR3 sequence reads: CASSENRGSAGYTF. The DNA of the CDR3 is TGTGCCAGCAGTGAGAACAGGGGTTCAGCTGGCTACACCTTC.

This chain connects TRBV5-6 to TRBJ1-1; TRBD1 aligns across 7 bases. V dropped 6 bases and J dropped 1; count of bases not matched to a gene: 9. The CDR3 contains 15 residues. Germline V gives CDR1 SGHDT, CDR2 YYEEEE. DNA of the CDR3: TGTGCCAGCACCCTAGGGGGCAGAGCGAACACTGAAGCTTTCTTT. Translating it yields CASTLGGRANTEAFF.

The chain carries TRBV7-2 and TRBJ1-5, with 7 bases identical to TRBD1. Trimming removed 1 base from V and 4 bases from J; junction bases left unmatched: 4. This CDR3 spans 15 amino acids. Germline CDR1 is SGHTA and CDR2 is FQGNSA. DNA for the CDR3: TGTGCCAGCAGCTTAGACGGGACAGATAATCAGCCCCAGCATTTT. This encodes CASSLDGTDNQPQHF.